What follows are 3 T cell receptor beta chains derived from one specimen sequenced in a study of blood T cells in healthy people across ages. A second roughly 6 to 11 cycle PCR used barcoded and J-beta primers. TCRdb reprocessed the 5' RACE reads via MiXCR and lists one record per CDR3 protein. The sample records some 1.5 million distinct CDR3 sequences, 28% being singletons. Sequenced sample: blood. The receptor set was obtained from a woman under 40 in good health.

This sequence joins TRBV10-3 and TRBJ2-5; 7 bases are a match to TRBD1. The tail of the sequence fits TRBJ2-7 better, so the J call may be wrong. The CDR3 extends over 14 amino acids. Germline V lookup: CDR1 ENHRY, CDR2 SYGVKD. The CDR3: CAISEGGAEYEQYF. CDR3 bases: TGTGCCATCAGTGAAGGGGGCGCAGAGTACGAGCAGTACTTC.

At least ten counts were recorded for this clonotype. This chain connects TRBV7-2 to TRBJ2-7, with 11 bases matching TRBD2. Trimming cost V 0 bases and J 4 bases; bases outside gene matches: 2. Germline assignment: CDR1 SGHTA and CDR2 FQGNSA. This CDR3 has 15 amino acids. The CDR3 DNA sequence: TGTGCCAGCAGCTTAGCCGGGACTAGCGGTTACGAGCAGTACTTC. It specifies CASSLAGTSGYEQYF.

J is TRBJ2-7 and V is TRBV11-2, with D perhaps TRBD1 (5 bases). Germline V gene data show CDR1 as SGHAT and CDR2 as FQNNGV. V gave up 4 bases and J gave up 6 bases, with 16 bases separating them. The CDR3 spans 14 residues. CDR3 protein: CASSSLGRALEQYF. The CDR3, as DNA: TGTGCCAGCAGCTCACTGGGCAGGGCTCTCGAGCAGTACTTC.